This T cell receptor (beta chain) was retrieved from a study of radiation and T cells in renal cell carcinoma. Treatment described: 15 Gy SBRT to primary tumor, nephrectomy 4 weeks later. Nephrectomy followed 15 Gy stereotactic body radiation by 4 weeks. The patient's renal cell carcinoma had clear cell pathology. For this clone: No antigen is known for it.

The CDR3 is 15 amino acids. Deletions cut 0 bases from V and 1 base from J, with 9 bases between. The germline V gene has CDR1 SGDLS and CDR2 YYNGEE. The table came from immunoSEQ multiplex PCR; TCRdb's copy has only in-frame clones and leaves some out. The sample shows around 12,000 clones, 30% to 40% of them seen only once. Notes on the study in general: In nephrectomy-only tumors, top 100 clonotypes averaged roughly 45%, versus roughly 54% irradiated. Top tumor clonotypes rose in blood 2 weeks post-radiation, then contracted.

V gene TRBV9 combines with J gene TRBJ2-3; tentatively, D is TRBD2 (6 bases). The TCR originated in a man in his fifties or sixties with renal cell carcinoma. The specimen comprised tumor tissue, sampled from a patient whose treatment included radiotherapy and nephrectomy. The CDR3 protein is CASSVVGGGTDTQYF. Here the CDR3 DNA reads TGTGCCAGCAGCGTAGTAGGCGGGGGCACAGATACGCAGTATTTT.